The entry that follows covers one TCR beta chain sequence. With a constant-region primer and a V-primer adapter, TCRs were subjected to approximately 20 PCR cycles of amplification. Isolated mRNA was amplified by in vitro transcription. In TCRdb, the reads were re-called with MiXCR into one record per CDR3 protein. Here the sample spans tens of thousands of distinct CDR3 sequences, over 9.5% being singletons. Trimming cost V 5 bases and J 5 bases, with 19 bases left between them. The CDR3 has 15 amino acids. The germline V gene has CDR1 SGHDT and CDR2 YYEEEE. Time point of the sample: before trial treatment. Nivolumab, ipilimumab, aspirin, low-dose cyclophosphamide and low-dose radiotherapy were given to donors. The data stem from a study of low-dose radiotherapy and immunotherapy resistance in tumors. Study information: Ipilimumab 1 mg/kg every six weeks, together with nivolumab 240 mg every two weeks, was given intravenously to patients.

The sample here was PBMCs, taken before treatment. The sequence came from a female donor with ovarian cancer. The chain joins TRBV5-6 to TRBJ2-5, with D perhaps assigned TRBD1 or TRBD2 (5 bases each). The DNA for the CDR3 is TGTGCCAGCAGTGATCCAAACCGGGACGACGAGACCCAGTACTTC. Translating it yields CASSDPNRDDETQYF.